Following are 25 T cell receptor beta chains from one sample sequenced in a study of cytomegalovirus exposure and HLA in healthy donors. Primers included in the PCR were 60 Vbeta and 13 Jbeta primers. TCRdb's table, derived via immunoSEQ multiplex PCR, lists solely in-frame clones and lacks some. This table has roughly 160,000 clones, 60% to 80% appearing once. The sample was PBMCs. Source of these receptors: a woman aged 40 to 55 in good health and CMV-seropositive.

The chain recombines TRBV2 with TRBJ1-2, with TRBD1 as a possible D gene (6 bases). This CDR3 is 14 amino acids long. V was shortened by 7 bases and J by 3 bases, with 15 bases between the two germline ends. From germline, CDR1 is SNHLY and CDR2 FYNNEI. CDR3 sequence (DNA): TGTGCCAGCACCGGACAGCCGACGGACTATGGCTACACCTTC. Translation: CASTGQPTDYGYTF.

This clone has a handful of counts. The chain carries TRBV2 and TRBJ2-3; 9 bases are a match to TRBD2. This CDR3 contains 16 residues. Germline loops: CDR1 SNHLY, CDR2 FYNNEI. J gave up 6 bases and V 1 base, and 8 bases lay outside the gene matches. DNA for the CDR3: TGTGCCAGCAGTGAAGGGTCTAGCGGGATGTCGGATACGCAGTATTTT. Protein product: CASSEGSSGMSDTQYF.

The CDR3 sequence: CASSLRAGTTNTGELFF. CDR3 bases: TGTGCCAGCAGCTTACGAGCTGGGACAACGAACACCGGGGAGCTGTTTTTT. This chain uses TRBV7-3 with TRBJ2-2, with D maybe TRBD1 (6 bases). V lost 2 bases, J lost 0 bases, and 13 bases lay in between. In germline, CDR1 is SGHTA, CDR2 FQGTGA. The CDR3 length is 17 residues.

V gene TRBV6-4 combines with J gene TRBJ1-2; 8 bases are shared with TRBD1. This CDR3 is 17 amino acids long. CDR1 and CDR2 from the germline V gene are MRHNA and SNTAGT. J was trimmed by 8 bases and V by 4 bases; bases with no gene match: 18. CDR3 sequence reads: CASSAGNGQGLISGYTF. For the CDR3, the DNA is TGTGCCAGCAGTGCGGGGAACGGACAGGGCCTAATTTCAGGCTACACCTTC.

The chain recombines TRBV18 with TRBJ2-7, with TRBD1 matching 9 bases. This CDR3 comprises 17 residues. CDR1 KGHSH and CDR2 LQKENI come from the germline V gene. J lost 3 bases, V lost 3 bases, and 12 bases had no gene match. In nucleotides, the CDR3 is TGTGCCAGCTCACCGAAAACACCGGGACAGGGTAACTACGAGCAGTACTTC. This encodes CASSPKTPGQGNYEQYF.

The J gene is TRBJ2-3, the V gene TRBV11-1, with TRBD2 matching 7 bases. The CDR3 covers 16 residues. Germline CDR1 is SGHAT and CDR2 is FQDESV (reference sequence). Unmatched junction bases numbered 13, after V lost 5 bases and J lost 5 bases. The DNA for the CDR3 is TGTGCCAGCAGCCGGGGACTACCCGGGTTAGGAGATACGCAGTATTTT. The encoded protein is CASSRGLPGLGDTQYF.

The rearrangement uses TRBV10-3 and TRBJ1-6, with no clear D. Looked up from germline, CDR1 is ENHRY and CDR2 is SYGVKD. CDR3 size: 13 residues. V lost 5 bases, J lost 8 bases, and 10 bases lay in between. CDR3 DNA: TGTGCCATCAGTTCAAGCCCGGATTCACCCCTCCACTTT. As protein: CAISSSPDSPLHF.

J is TRBJ1-2 and V is TRBV11-2, with D perhaps TRBD1 (6 bases). Germline V gene data show CDR1 as SGHAT and CDR2 as FQNNGV. The ends were cut back, 5 bases at V and 7 bases at J, with 17 bases in the middle. This CDR3 region has 14 residues. The DNA of the CDR3 is TGTGCCAGCAGCGCCACAGGGAGCGCAGCTGGCTACACCTTC. This sequence encodes CASSATGSAAGYTF.

This clone has a handful of counts. This chain uses TRBV21-1 with TRBJ1-1; no check of the table's D call, TRBD1, against the DNA was made. TRBV21-1 is classified as a pseudogene. The length of the CDR3 is 15 residues. The CDR3 reads CASSPGHSMNTEAFF. The CDR3 nucleotides are TGTGCCAGCAGTCCGGGACACTCAATGAACACTGAAGCTTTCTTT.

This clone was observed a handful of times. This rearrangement joins TRBV5-4 to TRBJ1-2, with D tentatively TRBD1 (5 bases). CDR3 length: 15 residues. CDR1 is SGHNT and CDR2 is YYREEE in the germline V gene (reference sequence). Between the trimmed V and J ends, which lost 5 bases and 4 bases, there was a span of 18 bases. The CDR3 DNA sequence: TGTGCCAGCAGTCCTAGTCAGGGTAGGGGCTATGGCTACACCTTC. This encodes CASSPSQGRGYGYTF.

The chain links TRBV15 to TRBJ2-7, with D unresolved. CDR1 is LNHNV, CDR2 YYDKDF, per germline (reference sequence). V was cut by 0 bases and J by 2 bases, with 11 bases left in between. This CDR3 has 15 amino acids. The CDR3 reads CATSRDRSATYEQYF. The CDR3 DNA is TGTGCCACCAGCAGAGATCGAAGCGCTACCTACGAGCAGTACTTC.

The chain couples TRBV19 to TRBJ2-1; the D is unclear. CDR3 length: 12 residues. Trimming took off 3 bases at V and 4 bases at J, with 4 bases between the two ends. The germline V gene has CDR1 LNHDA and CDR2 SQIVND (reference sequence). CDR3 amino acids: CASSISYNEQFF. The CDR3 DNA sequence: TGTGCCAGTAGTATCTCTTACAATGAGCAGTTCTTC.

The J gene is TRBJ2-7, the V gene TRBV5-1; the D gene is possibly TRBD2 (5 bases). In germline, CDR1 is SGHRS, CDR2 YFSETQ. Trimming cost V 2 bases and J 2 bases, with 11 bases left between them. This CDR3 spans 14 amino acids. The CDR3 region has the DNA TGCGCCAGCAGCTTAGGAGGTACCGCCTACGAGCAGTACTTC. This encodes CASSLGGTAYEQYF. Full variable domain (remainder filled in from reference TRBV5-1 and TRBJ2-7): KAGVTQTPRYLIKTRGQQVTLSCSPISGHRSVSWYQQTPGQGLQFLFEYFSETQRNKGNFPGRFSGRQFSNSRSEMNVSTLELGDSALYLCASSLGGTAYEQYFGPGTRLTVT.

The CDR3: CASSVVGGAGVEQYF. The CDR3 nucleotides read TGTGCCAGCAGCGTAGTCGGAGGCGCCGGGGTCGAGCAGTACTTC. The chain uses TRBV9 and TRBJ2-7, with D possibly matching TRBD2 (5 bases). The CDR3 runs 15 residues. V shed 0 bases and J shed 6 bases, with 16 bases lying between them. The germline CDR1 and CDR2 sequences are SGDLS and YYNGEE.

The gene calls are TRBV6-4 and TRBJ1-1; perhaps TRBD1 as D (6 bases). The CDR3 spans 15 residues. Germline V gene lookup returns CDR1 MRHNA and CDR2 SNTAGT. The V and J ends lost 6 bases and 0 bases respectively, with 14 bases between them. CDR3 DNA sequence: TGTGCCAGCAGGGCAGGGACAAGCATGAACACTGAAGCTTTCTTT. Translation: CASRAGTSMNTEAFF.

The rearrangement joins TRBV4-1 to TRBJ2-7, with TRBD2 matching 9 bases. The CDR3 consists of 16 residues. The ends lost 2 bases at V and 5 bases at J; junction bases unmatched: 10. Germline V lookup: CDR1 MGHRA, CDR2 YSYEKL. This CDR3 is CASSQMGLAGFDEQYF. CDR3 sequence (DNA): TGCGCCAGCAGCCAAATGGGACTAGCAGGATTCGACGAGCAGTACTTC.

This chain connects TRBV19 to TRBJ1-1; D not resolved. The CDR3 has 16 amino acids. Trimming took 3 bases from V and 4 from J, leaving 18 bases between them. Germline V gene data show CDR1 as LNHDA and CDR2 as SQIVND (reference sequence). CDR3 residues: CASSISPQRIGTEAFF. CDR3 in DNA: TGTGCCAGTAGTATCTCTCCCCAGCGGATCGGCACTGAAGCTTTCTTT.

This chain links TRBV2 with TRBJ2-5, with no clear D. The J call may be mistaken, given a closer DNA end match to TRBJ2-7. This CDR3 has 13 residues. In germline, CDR1 is SNHLY, CDR2 FYNNEI. CDR3 amino acids: CASSELRRSEQYF. The CDR3 region has the DNA TGTGCCAGCAGTGAATTGCGACGGAGCGAGCAGTACTTC.

The chain carries TRBV11-2 and TRBJ2-7; D perhaps matches TRBD2 (5 bases). V was shortened by 8 bases and J by 6 bases, with 17 bases between the two germline ends. The CDR3 has 13 residues. Looked up from germline, CDR1 is SGHAT and CDR2 is FQNNGV. The CDR3 reads CASVVTRGSEQYF. CDR3 DNA: TGTGCCAGCGTGGTAACAAGAGGGAGCGAGCAGTACTTC.

The chain recombines TRBV6-4 with TRBJ2-2, with D perhaps TRBD2 (7 bases). With 6 bases removed from V and 0 bases from J, the gap between germline ends came to 14 bases. This CDR3 has 16 residues. Germline CDR1 MRHNA, CDR2 SNTAGT. CDR3 sequence: CASRIGGAANTGELFF. The DNA of the CDR3 is TGTGCCAGCAGGATAGGGGGGGCAGCGAACACCGGGGAGCTGTTTTTT.

The chain recombines TRBV28 with TRBJ1-2; TRBD1 matches at 11 bases. Germline V gives CDR1 MDHEN, CDR2 SYDVKM. The V gene end was trimmed by 5 bases and the J gene end by 4 bases; junction bases not matched to a gene: 6. This CDR3 is 15 amino acids long. The CDR3 nucleotides are TGTGCCAGCAGTCCTTGGACAGGGGGCCTCTATGGCTACACCTTC. Translated, it gives CASSPWTGGLYGYTF.

A few counts support this clone. V usage is TRBV7-9 and J usage is TRBJ1-1, with D perhaps matching TRBD1 (6 bases). The CDR3 has 15 amino acids. V lost 5 bases, J lost 0 bases, and 13 bases lay in between. Germline V CDR1 and CDR2: SEHNR, FQNEAQ (reference sequence). This CDR3 reads CASSLKKGVNTEAFF. The DNA of the CDR3 is TGTGCCAGCAGCCTGAAGAAGGGGGTGAACACTGAAGCTTTCTTT.

As regards this clone: The germline gene is not matched at one end of the junction; a read error may be the cause. V gene TRBV27 combines with J gene TRBJ2-7; weak D call: TRBD1 (6 bases). Germline CDR1 reads MNHEY; CDR2 reads SMNVEV (reference sequence). The CDR3 has 13 residues. The CDR3, as DNA: TGTGCCAGCAGTAACTTTCCTGCAGGGGAGCGGTACTTC. This codes for CASSNFPAGERYF.

The genes are TRBV29-1 and TRBJ1-5, with D perhaps TRBD1 (6 bases). The length of the CDR3 is 13 residues. Germline lookup yields CDR1 SQVTM and CDR2 ANQGSEA. V shed 5 bases and J shed 7 bases, with 15 bases lying between them. CDR3 sequence (DNA): TGCAGCGTTTCCTCAGGGGTGGGCCAGCCCCAGCATTTT. Its translation: CSVSSGVGQPQHF.

The chain carries TRBV7-3 and TRBJ2-2; 7 bases agree with TRBD1. V shed 5 bases and J 5 bases; nucleotides not matched to a gene: 8. The CDR3 is made up of 15 amino acids. The germline CDR1 and CDR2 sequences are SGHTA and FQGTGA. The CDR3 DNA follows: TGTGCCAGCAGCCCGTCGACAGGGCGAACCGGGGAGCTGTTTTTT. As protein: CASSPSTGRTGELFF.